The 14 T cell receptor beta chains listed next were all sequenced from one sample in a study of graft-versus-host responses after intestinal transplantation. Sequencing was performed with immunoSEQ multiplex PCR; in TCRdb, only in-frame clones are kept and a portion is missing. The profile shows roughly 120,000 clones, over 85% of them singletons. No antigen has been identified for these receptors. Material: unstimulated CD4+ T cells sorted from spleen or lymph node cells, obtained before transplant. These receptors were obtained from a human donor who was the organ donor for an intestinal transplant.

The V gene is TRBV19, the J gene TRBJ2-7; 13 bases map to TRBD2. Germline CDR1 is LNHDA and CDR2 is SQIVND (reference sequence). Trimming at V came to 1 base and at J to 5 bases, leaving 5 bases not matched to a gene. The CDR3 spans 16 residues. The CDR3 nucleotides read TGTGCCAGTAGTATAGGACTAGCGGGAGGTGTGGACGAGCAGTACTTC. It encodes CASSIGLAGGVDEQYF.

The V gene is TRBV18, the J gene TRBJ2-3, with D uncertain. This CDR3 region has 15 residues. V shed 0 bases and J shed 1 base, with 8 bases lying between them. Germline V gene data show CDR1 as KGHSH and CDR2 as LQKENI. The CDR3 sequence: CASSPPRGRTDTQYF. CDR3 sequence (DNA): TGTGCCAGCTCACCACCTCGTGGCCGCACAGATACGCAGTATTTT.

The J gene is TRBJ2-3, the V gene TRBV27, with TRBD2 matching over 7 bases. V was pared by 6 bases and J by 0 bases, with 3 bases of the junction left unmatched. Germline CDR1 MNHEY, CDR2 SMNVEV (reference sequence). The CDR3 length is 14 residues. In nucleotides, the CDR3 is TGTGCCAGCAGCCGTAGCGGGAGCACAGATACGCAGTATTTT. Amino acids: CASSRSGSTDTQYF.

V usage is TRBV23-1 and J usage is TRBJ2-7, with D possibly being TRBD1 (5 bases). TRBV23-1 is noted as an ORF with a role that remains uncertain. The CDR3 contains 16 residues. V shed 7 bases and J shed 2 bases, with 21 bases lying between them. CDR3 coding DNA: TGCGCCAGCATCAAAAATCAAGGGGCAGCAGCCTACGAGCAGTACTTC. Its translation is CASIKNQGAAAYEQYF.

The rearrangement joins TRBV5-8 to TRBJ1-5; D might be TRBD1 (5 bases). This CDR3 region has 19 residues. The germline V and J ends were trimmed by 5 bases and 1 base, with 25 bases remaining between them. Germline V gene data show CDR1 as SGHTS and CDR2 as YDEGEE. In DNA, the CDR3 is TGTGCCAGCAGTCGTATGAAGGGGCAGGGTCCTCGAAGCAATCAGCCCCAGCATTTT. This codes for CASSRMKGQGPRSNQPQHF.

V usage is TRBV29-1 and J usage is TRBJ2-6; D is unclear. Looked up from germline, CDR1 is SQVTM and CDR2 is ANQGSEA. There are 12 residues in the CDR3. V dropped 6 bases and J dropped 4 bases, with 7 bases sitting between them. DNA of the CDR3: TGCAGCGTAAGACTGGGGGCCAACGTCCTGACTTTC. Amino acid sequence: CSVRLGANVLTF.

The chain uses TRBV27 and TRBJ2-1; no clear D gene. Germline V gives CDR1 MNHEY, CDR2 SMNVEV (reference sequence). V lost 6 bases to trimming and J lost 6 bases, with 9 bases between them. The CDR3 length is 12 residues. The CDR3, as DNA: TGTGCCAGCAGAAGGCCCACCAATGAGCAGTTCTTC. Its translation: CASRRPTNEQFF.

The V call is TRBV28, the J call TRBJ2-5; the D gene is possibly TRBD2 (6 bases). The end of the DNA is better explained by TRBJ2-7, so the J call may be wrong. Germline values: CDR1 MDHEN, CDR2 SYDVKM. The CDR3 contains 13 residues. CDR3 amino acids: CASINRESVEQYF. DNA of the CDR3: TGTGCCAGCATCAACCGGGAGTCGGTCGAGCAGTACTTC.

Note on this clone: The identical CDR3 is also encoded by other nucleotide sequences in the sample. The chain uses TRBV5-4 and TRBJ1-1; 7 bases align to TRBD1. Germline V gene data show CDR1 as SGHNT and CDR2 as YYREEE (reference sequence). The V gene end was trimmed by 0 bases and the J gene end by 2 bases; junction bases not matched to a gene: 1. This CDR3 is 14 amino acids long. The CDR3 reads CASSLDRGNTEAFF. The CDR3 DNA sequence: TGTGCCAGCAGCTTGGACAGGGGCAACACTGAAGCTTTCTTT.

The count of this clone is one. This sequence joins TRBV7-9 and TRBJ2-5; D gene unclear. Deletions cut 3 bases from V and 2 bases from J, with 13 bases between. This CDR3 is 15 amino acids long. The V gene's germline CDR1 is SEHNR and CDR2 FQNEAQ (reference sequence). The CDR3 region has the DNA TGTGCCAGCAGCTTGTTAAATAGTAGACAAGAGACCCAGTACTTC. This sequence encodes CASSLLNSRQETQYF. Looking up the rest from reference TRBV7-9 and TRBJ2-5 gives the full variable domain: DTGVSQNPRHKITKRGQNVTFRCDPISEHNRLYWYRQTLGQGPEFLTYFQNEAQLEKSRLLSDRFSAERPKGSFSTLEIQRTEQGDSAMYLCASSLLNSRQETQYFGPGTRLLVL.

The J gene is TRBJ1-3, the V gene TRBV6-6; the D is unclear. Germline loops: CDR1 MNHNY, CDR2 SVGAGI (reference sequence). Trimming cost V 9 bases and J 2 bases, with 11 bases left between them. CDR3 length equals 13 residues. This CDR3 is CASARGAGNTIYF. In DNA, the CDR3 is TGTGCCAGTGCCCGGGGAGCTGGAAACACCATATATTTT.

This chain connects TRBV19 to TRBJ2-3; unclear D gene. The CDR3 has 14 residues. V lost 3 bases and J lost 2, with 9 bases in between. Germline V gene lookup returns CDR1 LNHDA and CDR2 SQIVND (reference sequence). The CDR3 region is CASSINGDTDTQYF. The CDR3 DNA reads TGTGCCAGTAGTATCAATGGTGACACAGATACGCAGTATTTT.

The chain employs TRBV30 and TRBJ2-3; 8 bases fit TRBD2. The CDR3 runs 15 residues. The germline gives CDR1 GTSNPN, CDR2 SVGIG (reference sequence). Losses at the gene ends were 5 bases for V and 2 bases for J; bases not matched to a gene: 9. CDR3 region: CAWGHGTRNTDTQYF. DNA of the CDR3: TGTGCCTGGGGCCATGGGACTAGGAACACAGATACGCAGTATTTT.

Remarks on this clone: The sample holds other DNA sequences that translate to the same CDR3. The V call is TRBV11-1, the J call TRBJ2-5, with D possibly being TRBD2 (6 bases). Germline CDR1 is SGHAT and CDR2 is FQDESV (reference sequence). The V end lost 3 bases, the J end lost 2 bases, and 13 bases lay between the germline ends. The CDR3 contains 15 residues. CDR3 nucleotide sequence: TGTGCCAGCAGCTTGAATCAGGGAGGTCAAGAGACCCAGTACTTC. The encoded protein is CASSLNQGGQETQYF.